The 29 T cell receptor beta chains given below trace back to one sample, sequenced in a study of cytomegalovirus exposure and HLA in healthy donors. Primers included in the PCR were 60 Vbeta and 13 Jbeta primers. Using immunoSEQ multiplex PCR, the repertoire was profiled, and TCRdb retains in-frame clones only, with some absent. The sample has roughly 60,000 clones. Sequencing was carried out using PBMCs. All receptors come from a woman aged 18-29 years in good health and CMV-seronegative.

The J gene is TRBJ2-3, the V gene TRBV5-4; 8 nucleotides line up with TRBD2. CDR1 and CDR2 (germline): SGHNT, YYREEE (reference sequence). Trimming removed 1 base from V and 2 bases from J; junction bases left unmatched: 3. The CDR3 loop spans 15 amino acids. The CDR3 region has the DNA TGTGCCAGCAGCTTGACTAGCGGAAACACAGATACGCAGTATTTT. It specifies CASSLTSGNTDTQYF.

The DNA of the CDR3 is TGTGCCAGCAGTGAAGCGGGGACAAGGTACTTC. This sequence encodes CASSEAGTRYF. The V call is TRBV6-1, the J call TRBJ2-7, with a possible D match to TRBD1 (6 bases). The germline V and J ends were trimmed by 0 bases and 12 bases, with 9 bases remaining between them. Per germline, CDR1 MNHNS and CDR2 SASEGT. This CDR3 is 11 amino acids long.

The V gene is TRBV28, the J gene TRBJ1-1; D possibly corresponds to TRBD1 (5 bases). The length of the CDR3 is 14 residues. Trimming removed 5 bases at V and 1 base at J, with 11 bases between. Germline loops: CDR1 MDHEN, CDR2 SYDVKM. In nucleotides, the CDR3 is TGTGCCAGCAGTGGGACTACAACGAACACTGAAGCTTTCTTT. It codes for CASSGTTTNTEAFF.

The CDR3, as DNA: TGTGCCAGCAGCTTCCCCCAGGGTGCGGGGTCCTACAATGAGCAGTTCTTC. Residues: CASSFPQGAGSYNEQFF. This rearrangement joins TRBV5-4 to TRBJ2-1; maybe TRBD2 (6 bases). The CDR3 is 17 amino acids. The germline gives CDR1 SGHNT, CDR2 YYREEE (reference sequence). Trimming removed 2 bases at V and 1 base at J, with 16 bases between.

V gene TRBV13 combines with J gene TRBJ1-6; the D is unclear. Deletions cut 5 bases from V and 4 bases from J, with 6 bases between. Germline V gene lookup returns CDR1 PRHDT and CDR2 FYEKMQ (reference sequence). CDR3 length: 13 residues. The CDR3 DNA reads TGTGCCAGCAGCGAGAAATATAATTCACCCCTCCACTTT. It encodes CASSEKYNSPLHF.

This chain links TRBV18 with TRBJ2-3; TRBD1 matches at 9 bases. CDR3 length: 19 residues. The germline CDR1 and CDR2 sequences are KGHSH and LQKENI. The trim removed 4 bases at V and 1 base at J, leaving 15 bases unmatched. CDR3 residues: CASSLLPGQGLKCTDTQYF. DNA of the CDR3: TGTGCCAGCTCACTGCTTCCGGGACAGGGTTTGAAGTGCACAGATACGCAGTATTTT.

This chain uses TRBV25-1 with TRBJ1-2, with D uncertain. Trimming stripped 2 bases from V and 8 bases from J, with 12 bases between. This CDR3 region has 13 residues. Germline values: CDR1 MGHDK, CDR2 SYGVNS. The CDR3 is CASSEGETSGYTF. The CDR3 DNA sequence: TGTGCCAGCAGTGAAGGAGAAACGTCGGGCTACACCTTC.

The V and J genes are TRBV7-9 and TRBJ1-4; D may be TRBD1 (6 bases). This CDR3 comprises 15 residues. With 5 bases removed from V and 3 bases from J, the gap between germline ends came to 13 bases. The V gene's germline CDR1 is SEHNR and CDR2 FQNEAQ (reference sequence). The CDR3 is CASSALQGANEKLFF. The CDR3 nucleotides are TGTGCCAGCAGCGCCTTACAGGGAGCTAATGAAAAACTGTTTTTT. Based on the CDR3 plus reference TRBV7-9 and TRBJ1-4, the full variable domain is DTGVSQNPRHKITKRGQNVTFRCDPISEHNRLYWYRQTLGQGPEFLTYFQNEAQLEKSRLLSDRFSAERPKGSFSTLEIQRTEQGDSAMYLCASSALQGANEKLFFGSGTQLSVL.

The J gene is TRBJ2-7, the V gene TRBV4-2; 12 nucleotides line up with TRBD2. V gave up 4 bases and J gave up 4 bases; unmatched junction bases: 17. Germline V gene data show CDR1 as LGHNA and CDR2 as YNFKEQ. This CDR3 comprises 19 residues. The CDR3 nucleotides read TGTGCCAGCAGCCCCGCGCCAGAAAGACTAGCGGGAGAAACTTACGAGCAGTACTTC. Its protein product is CASSPAPERLAGETYEQYF.

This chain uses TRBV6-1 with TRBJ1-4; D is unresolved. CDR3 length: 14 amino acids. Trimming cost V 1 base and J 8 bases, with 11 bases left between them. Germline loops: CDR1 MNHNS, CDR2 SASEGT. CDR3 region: CASSEGTGREKLFF. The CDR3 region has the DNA TGTGCCAGCAGTGAAGGTACTGGGAGGGAAAAACTGTTTTTT.

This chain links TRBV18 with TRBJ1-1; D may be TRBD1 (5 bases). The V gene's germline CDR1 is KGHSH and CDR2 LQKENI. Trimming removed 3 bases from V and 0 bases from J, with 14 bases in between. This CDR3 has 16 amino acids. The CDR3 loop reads CASSPTTGGLNTEAFF. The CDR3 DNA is TGTGCCAGCTCACCGACGACCGGGGGTTTGAACACTGAAGCTTTCTTT.

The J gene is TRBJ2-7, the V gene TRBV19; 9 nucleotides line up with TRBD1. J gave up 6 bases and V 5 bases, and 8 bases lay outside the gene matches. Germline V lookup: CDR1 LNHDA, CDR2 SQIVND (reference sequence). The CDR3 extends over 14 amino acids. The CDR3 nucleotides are TGTGCCAGTAGTGTACTACAGGGGGCGAGCGAGCAGTACTTC. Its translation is CASSVLQGASEQYF.

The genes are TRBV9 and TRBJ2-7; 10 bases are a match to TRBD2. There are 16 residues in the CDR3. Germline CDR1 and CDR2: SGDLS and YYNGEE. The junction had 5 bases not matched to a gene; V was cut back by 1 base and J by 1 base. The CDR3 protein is CASSVKPSGSSYEQYF. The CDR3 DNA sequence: TGTGCCAGCAGCGTAAAACCTAGCGGGAGTTCCTACGAGCAGTACTTC.

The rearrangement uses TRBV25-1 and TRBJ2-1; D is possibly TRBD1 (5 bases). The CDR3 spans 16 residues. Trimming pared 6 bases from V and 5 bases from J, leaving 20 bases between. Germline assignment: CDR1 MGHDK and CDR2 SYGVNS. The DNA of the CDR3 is TGTGCCAGCAGCGAAAGTCAGGGTCAAGCCGACAATGAGCAGTTCTTC. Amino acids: CASSESQGQADNEQFF. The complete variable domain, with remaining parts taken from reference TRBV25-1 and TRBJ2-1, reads EADIYQTPRYLVIGTGKKITLECSQTMGHDKMYWYQQDPGMELHLIHYSYGVNSTEKGDLSSESTVSRIRTEHFPLTLESARPSHTSQYLCASSESQGQADNEQFFGPGTRLTVL.

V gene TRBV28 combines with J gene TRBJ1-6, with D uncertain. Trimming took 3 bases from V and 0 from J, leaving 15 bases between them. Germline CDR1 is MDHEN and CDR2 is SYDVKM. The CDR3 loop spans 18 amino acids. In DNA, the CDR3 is TGTGCCAGCAGTTTGGTCCCCCAAAGGAGCTCCTATAATTCACCCCTCCACTTT. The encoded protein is CASSLVPQRSSYNSPLHF. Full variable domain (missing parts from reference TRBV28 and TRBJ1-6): DVKVTQSSRYLVKRTGEKVFLECVQDMDHENMFWYRQDPGLGLRLIYFSYDVKMKEKGDIPEGYSVSREKKERFSLILESASTNQTSMYLCASSLVPQRSSYNSPLHFGNGTRLTVT.

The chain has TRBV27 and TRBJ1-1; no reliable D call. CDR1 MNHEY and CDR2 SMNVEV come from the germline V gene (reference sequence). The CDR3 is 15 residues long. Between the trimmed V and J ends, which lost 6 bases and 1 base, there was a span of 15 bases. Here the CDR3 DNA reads TGTGCCAGCAGCCAAAGAGGACTCCGGAACACTGAAGCTTTCTTT. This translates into CASSQRGLRNTEAFF.

The CDR3: CASSLWSFGTEAFF. The CDR3 DNA reads TGTGCCAGCAGCTTATGGAGCTTTGGCACTGAAGCTTTCTTT. This rearrangement joins TRBV11-3 to TRBJ1-1; D remains ambiguous. Trimming left V 2 bases short and J 4 bases short, with 11 bases between. This CDR3 comprises 14 residues. Germline CDR1 SGHNT, CDR2 YENEEA. Combining the CDR3 with reference TRBV11-3 and TRBJ1-1 gives the whole variable domain EAGVVQSPRYKIIEKKQPVAFWCNPISGHNTLYWYLQNLGQGPELLIRYENEEAVDDSQLPKDRFSAERLKGVDSTLKIQPAELGDSAVYLCASSLWSFGTEAFFGQGTRLTVV.

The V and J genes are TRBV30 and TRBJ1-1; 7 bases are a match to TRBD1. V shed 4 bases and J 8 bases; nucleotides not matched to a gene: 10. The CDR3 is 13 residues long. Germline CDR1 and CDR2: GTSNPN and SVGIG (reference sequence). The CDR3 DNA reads TGTGCCTGGAATCGAGGAACAGGGGTGGAAGCTTTCTTT. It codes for CAWNRGTGVEAFF.

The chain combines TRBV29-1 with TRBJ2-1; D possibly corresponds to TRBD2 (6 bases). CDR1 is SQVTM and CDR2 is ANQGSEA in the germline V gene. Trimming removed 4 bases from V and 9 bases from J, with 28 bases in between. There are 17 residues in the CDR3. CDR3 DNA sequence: TGCAGCGTTGGGGGATACCCTAGCGAGAGGTATTGGGGTGAGCAGTTCTTC. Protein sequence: CSVGGYPSERYWGEQFF.

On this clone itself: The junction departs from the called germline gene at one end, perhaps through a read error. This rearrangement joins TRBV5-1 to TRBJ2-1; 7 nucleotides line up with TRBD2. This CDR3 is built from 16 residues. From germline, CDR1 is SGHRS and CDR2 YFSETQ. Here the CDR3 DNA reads TGCGCCAGCAGCTCGGGGGGTGGTAGCTCCGACAATGAGCAGTTCTTC. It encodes CASSSGGGSSDNEQFF.

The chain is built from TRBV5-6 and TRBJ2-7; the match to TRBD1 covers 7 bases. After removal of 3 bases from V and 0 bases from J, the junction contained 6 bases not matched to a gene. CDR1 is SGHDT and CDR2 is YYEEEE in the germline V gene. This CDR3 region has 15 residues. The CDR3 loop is CASSYPTGSSYEQYF. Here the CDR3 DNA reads TGTGCCAGCAGCTACCCGACAGGGAGCTCCTACGAGCAGTACTTC.

CDR3 DNA: TGTGCCAGCAGGAAGGACTGGGGAACTAAGATTATGAACACTGAAGCTTTCTTT. Amino acids: CASRKDWGTKIMNTEAFF. V is TRBV25-1 and J is TRBJ1-1; D is undetermined. The CDR3 contains 18 residues. Germline CDR1 MGHDK, CDR2 SYGVNS. Trimming removed 6 bases from V and 0 bases from J, with 23 bases in between.

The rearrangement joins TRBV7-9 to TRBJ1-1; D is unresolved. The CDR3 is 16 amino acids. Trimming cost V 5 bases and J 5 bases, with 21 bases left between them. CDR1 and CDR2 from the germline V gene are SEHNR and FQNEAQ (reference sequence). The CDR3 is CASSAEVLLRGTEAFF. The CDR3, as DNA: TGTGCCAGCAGCGCGGAGGTCCTGCTAAGAGGAACTGAAGCTTTCTTT.

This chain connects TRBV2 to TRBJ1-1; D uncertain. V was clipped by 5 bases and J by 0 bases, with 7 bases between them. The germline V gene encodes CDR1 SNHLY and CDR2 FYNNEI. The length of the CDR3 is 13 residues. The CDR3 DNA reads TGTGCCAGCAGTAGACTGATGAACACTGAAGCTTTCTTT. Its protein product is CASSRLMNTEAFF.

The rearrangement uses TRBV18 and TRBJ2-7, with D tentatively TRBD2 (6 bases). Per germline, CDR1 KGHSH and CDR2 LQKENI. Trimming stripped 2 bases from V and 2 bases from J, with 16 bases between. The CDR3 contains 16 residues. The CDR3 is CASSPGGLLPPYEQYF. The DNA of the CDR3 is TGTGCCAGCTCACCAGGGGGACTTTTGCCCCCCTACGAGCAGTACTTC.

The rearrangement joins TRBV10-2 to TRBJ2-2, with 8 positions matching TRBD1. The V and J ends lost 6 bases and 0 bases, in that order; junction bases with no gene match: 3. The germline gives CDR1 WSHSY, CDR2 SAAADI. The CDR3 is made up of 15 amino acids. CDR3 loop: CASSEDRANTGELFF. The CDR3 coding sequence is TGCGCCAGCAGCGAGGACAGGGCGAACACCGGGGAGCTGTTTTTT.

In DNA, the CDR3 is TGTGCCAGCAGTGAACCGACTAGCGGGGGGGCTGATACGCAGTATTTT. It specifies CASSEPTSGGADTQYF. The V call is TRBV2, the J call TRBJ2-3; 14 bases are a match to TRBD2. Germline V gives CDR1 SNHLY, CDR2 FYNNEI. The CDR3 consists of 16 residues. J lost 6 bases, V lost 2 bases, and 4 bases had no gene match.

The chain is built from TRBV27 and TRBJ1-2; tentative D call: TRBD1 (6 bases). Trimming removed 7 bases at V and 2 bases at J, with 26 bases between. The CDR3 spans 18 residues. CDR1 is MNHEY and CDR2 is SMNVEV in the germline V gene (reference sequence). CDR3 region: CASKGGTGGGRANYGYTF. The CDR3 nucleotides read TGTGCCAGCAAGGGGGGAACGGGGGGAGGTCGGGCCAACTATGGCTACACCTTC.

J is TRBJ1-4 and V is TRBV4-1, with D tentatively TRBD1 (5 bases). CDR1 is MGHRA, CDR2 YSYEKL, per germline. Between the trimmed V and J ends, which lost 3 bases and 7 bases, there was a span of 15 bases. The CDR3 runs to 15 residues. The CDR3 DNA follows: TGCGCCAGCAGCCAGGAGGGTGGGGGAGCTGAAAAACTGTTTTTT. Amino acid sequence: CASSQEGGGAEKLFF.